One sample yielded the 15 T cell receptor beta chains listed below, sequenced in a study of blood T cell repertoires in COVID-19. The data were produced by immunoSEQ multiplex PCR, yet TCRdb's version contains in-frame clones alone and is incomplete. The sample comprises 200,000 to 250,000 clones, 75% to 90% of which are singletons, and roughly 3.7% rests with the top ten. The sample was PBMCs or T cells enriched from blood (not recorded which). These receptors were taken from a woman aged 25 to 39 who had been exposed to COVID-19.

This rearrangement joins TRBV30 to TRBJ1-6; TRBD1 aligns across 7 bases. Germline lookup yields CDR1 GTSNPN and CDR2 SVGIG (reference sequence). Losses at the gene ends were 3 bases for V and 12 bases for J; bases not matched to a gene: 14. The CDR3 runs to 15 residues. The CDR3 sequence is CAWRDRREGVGPLHF. DNA of the CDR3: TGTGCCTGGAGGGACAGGAGGGAAGGGGTCGGACCCCTCCACTTT.

The chain is built from TRBV5-1 and TRBJ1-1; 8 positions agree with TRBD1. The ends lost 4 bases at V and 6 bases at J; junction bases unmatched: 5. In germline, CDR1 is SGHRS, CDR2 YFSETQ. The CDR3 is made up of 13 amino acids. CDR3 region: CASSGDRLAEAFF. CDR3 DNA: TGCGCCAGCAGCGGGGACAGGCTGGCTGAAGCTTTCTTT.

This sequence joins TRBV28 and TRBJ1-4; D gene uncertain. CDR1 MDHEN and CDR2 SYDVKM come from the germline V gene. This CDR3 region has 17 residues. The V gene lost 2 bases and the J gene lost 0 bases, with 13 bases spanning the gap. The CDR3 DNA is TGTGCCAGCAGTTTAGGTATGAGGGCTACAACTAATGAAAAACTGTTTTTT. It is translated as CASSLGMRATTNEKLFF.

This clone was counted once. The chain employs TRBV9 and TRBJ2-7; D remains unclear. CDR1 and CDR2 (germline): SGDLS, YYNGEE. The germline V and J ends were trimmed by 4 bases and 3 bases, with 14 bases remaining between them. This CDR3 region has 14 residues. The chain's CDR3 is CASSPRPTSYEQYF. The CDR3 bases are TGTGCCAGCAGCCCCCGCCCCACGAGCTACGAGCAGTACTTC.

This sequence joins TRBV5-6 and TRBJ2-2; the match to TRBD1 covers 8 bases. The CDR3 consists of 15 residues. Germline values: CDR1 SGHDT, CDR2 YYEEEE. The V segment lost 4 bases and the J segment 4 bases; nucleotides outside the gene matches: 6. Here the CDR3 DNA reads TGTGCCAGCAGCCATTGGACAGGGCCCACCGGGGAGCTGTTTTTT. It encodes CASSHWTGPTGELFF. The whole variable domain, remainder taken from reference TRBV5-6 and TRBJ2-2, is DAGVTQSPTHLIKTRGQQVTLRCSPKSGHDTVSWYQQALGQGPQFIFQYYEEEERQRGNFPDRFSGHQFPNYSSELNVNALLLGDSALYLCASSHWTGPTGELFFGEGSRLTVL.

The chain carries TRBV9 and TRBJ2-5, with unresolved D. The CDR3 totals 13 residues. The V gene lost 0 bases and the J gene lost 2 bases, with 5 bases spanning the gap. Germline CDR1 reads SGDLS; CDR2 reads YYNGEE. CDR3 in DNA: TGTGCCAGCAGCGTAGGGGCACAAGAGACCCAGTACTTC. Translation gives CASSVGAQETQYF.

The chain uses TRBV5-1 and TRBJ2-1, with D maybe TRBD1 (6 bases). The CDR3 is 15 residues long. Between the trimmed V and J ends, which lost 0 bases and 8 bases, there was a span of 15 bases. Germline V CDR1 and CDR2: SGHRS, YFSETQ. The CDR3 loop reads CASSLEGTYIDEQFF. The CDR3 bases are TGCGCCAGCAGCTTGGAGGGGACATATATCGATGAGCAGTTCTTC.

The chain combines TRBV19 with TRBJ2-7; TRBD2 matches 8 bases. There are 14 residues in the CDR3. Trimming at V came to 4 bases and at J to 0 bases, leaving 2 bases not matched to a gene. In germline, CDR1 is LNHDA, CDR2 SQIVND (reference sequence). CDR3 loop: CASSRGTSSYEQYF. The CDR3 coding sequence is TGTGCCAGTAGTAGGGGGACTAGCTCCTACGAGCAGTACTTC.

A few counts support this clone. J is TRBJ2-7 and V is TRBV29-1; D is perhaps TRBD1 (5 bases). V dropped 1 base and J dropped 5 bases, with 9 bases sitting between them. The V gene's germline CDR1 is SQVTM and CDR2 ANQGSEA. The CDR3 has 12 amino acids. The CDR3 spells CSVEGQLNEQYF. The DNA of the CDR3 is TGCAGCGTTGAAGGACAGCTCAACGAGCAGTACTTC.

The chain has TRBV21-1 and TRBJ2-5; TRBD1, the table's D call, lacks a check against the DNA. TRBV21-1 constitutes a pseudogene. CDR3 length: 15 residues. The CDR3 region has the DNA TGTGCCAGCAGCAACGCAGGGGGCTTGGAAGAGACCCAGTACTTC. Residues: CASSNAGGLEETQYF.

The chain employs TRBV2 and TRBJ2-2, with TRBD2 matching over 11 bases. Germline V gene lookup returns CDR1 SNHLY and CDR2 FYNNEI. V was pared by 5 bases and J by 7 bases, with 15 bases of the junction left unmatched. The CDR3 has 18 residues. The CDR3 here is CASSKVLLAGGQIGELFF. The CDR3 DNA reads as TGTGCCAGCAGTAAGGTCCTTCTAGCGGGAGGACAGATCGGGGAGCTGTTTTTT.

This chain joins TRBV5-1 and TRBJ2-4, with D unresolved. Trimming removed 4 bases at V and 8 bases at J, with 10 bases between. Germline V gives CDR1 SGHRS, CDR2 YFSETQ. This CDR3 has 12 residues. CDR3 DNA: TGCGCCAGCAGCCCCGACGCGGACATTCAGTACTTC. Protein product: CASSPDADIQYF.

This chain uses TRBV28 with TRBJ2-2; D not certain. Germline V gives CDR1 MDHEN, CDR2 SYDVKM. The germline V and J ends were trimmed by 1 base and 8 bases, with 8 bases remaining between them. The CDR3 spans 13 residues. In nucleotides, the CDR3 is TGTGCCAGCAGTTTATTGGGCACAGGGGAGCTGTTTTTT. Its translation is CASSLLGTGELFF.

The chain joins TRBV5-1 to TRBJ1-1, with D tentatively TRBD1 (5 bases). The CDR3 runs to 14 residues. Germline CDR1 reads SGHRS; CDR2 reads YFSETQ. V lost 4 bases and J lost 3, with 13 bases in between. The DNA of the CDR3 is TGCGCCAGCAGCCCGGGCGACAGCCACACTGAAGCTTTCTTT. Protein: CASSPGDSHTEAFF. Filled out from reference TRBV5-1 and TRBJ1-1, the complete variable domain reads KAGVTQTPRYLIKTRGQQVTLSCSPISGHRSVSWYQQTPGQGLQFLFEYFSETQRNKGNFPGRFSGRQFSNSRSEMNVSTLELGDSALYLCASSPGDSHTEAFFGQGTRLTVV.

This clone showed up just once. The rearrangement links TRBV12-3 or TRBV12-4 to TRBJ1-1; perhaps TRBD1 as D (5 bases). V lost 3 bases, J lost 4 bases, and 9 bases lay in between. CDR3 length: 13 residues. CDR3 sequence: CASSLETATEAFF. In DNA form, the CDR3 reads TGTGCCAGCAGTTTGGAGACAGCCACTGAAGCTTTCTTT.